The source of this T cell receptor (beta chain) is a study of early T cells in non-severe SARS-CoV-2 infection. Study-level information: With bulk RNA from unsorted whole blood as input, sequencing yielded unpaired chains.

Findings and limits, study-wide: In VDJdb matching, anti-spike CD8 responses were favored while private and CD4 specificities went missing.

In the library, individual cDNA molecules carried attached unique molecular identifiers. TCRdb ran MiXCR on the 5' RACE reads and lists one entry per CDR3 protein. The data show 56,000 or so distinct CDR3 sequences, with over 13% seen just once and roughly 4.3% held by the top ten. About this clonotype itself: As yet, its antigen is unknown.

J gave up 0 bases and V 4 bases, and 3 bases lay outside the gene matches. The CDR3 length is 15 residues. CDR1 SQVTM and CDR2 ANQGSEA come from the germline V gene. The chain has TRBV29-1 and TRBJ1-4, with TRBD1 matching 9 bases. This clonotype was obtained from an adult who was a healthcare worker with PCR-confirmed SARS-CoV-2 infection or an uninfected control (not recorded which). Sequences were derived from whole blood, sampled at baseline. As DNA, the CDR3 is TGCAGCGTTGTGACAGGGGGGGCAACTAATGAAAAACTGTTTTTT. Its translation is CSVVTGGATNEKLFF.